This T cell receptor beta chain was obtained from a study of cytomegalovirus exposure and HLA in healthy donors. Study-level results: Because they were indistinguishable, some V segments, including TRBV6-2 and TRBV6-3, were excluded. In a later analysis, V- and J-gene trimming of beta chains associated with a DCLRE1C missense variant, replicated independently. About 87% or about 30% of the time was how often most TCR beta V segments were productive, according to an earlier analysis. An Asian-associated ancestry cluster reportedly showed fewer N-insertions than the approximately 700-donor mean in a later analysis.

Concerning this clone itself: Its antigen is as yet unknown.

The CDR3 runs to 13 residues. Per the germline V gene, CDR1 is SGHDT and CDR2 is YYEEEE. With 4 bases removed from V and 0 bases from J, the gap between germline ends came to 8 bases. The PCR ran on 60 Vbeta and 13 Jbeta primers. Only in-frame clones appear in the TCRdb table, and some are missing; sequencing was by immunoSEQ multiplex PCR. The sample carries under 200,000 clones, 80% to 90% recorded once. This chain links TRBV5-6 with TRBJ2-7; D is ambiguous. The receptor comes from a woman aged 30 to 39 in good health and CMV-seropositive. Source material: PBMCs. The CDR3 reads CASSPRSSYEQYF. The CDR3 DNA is TGTGCCAGCAGCCCGAGAAGCTCCTACGAGCAGTACTTC.